The 24 T cell receptor beta chains given below trace back to one sample, sequenced in a study of shared clonotypes between healthy human individuals. The table came from immunoSEQ multiplex PCR; TCRdb's copy has only in-frame clones and leaves some out. The data show 2,100,000 or so clones, with approximately 94% seen just once and around 0.13% held by the top ten. The sample consisted of naive CD4+ T cells sorted from blood. Subset specified: CD45RA+ positively selected. The receptors were gathered from a man younger than 30 in good health.

The chain carries TRBV7-6 and TRBJ2-7; 7 bases are shared with TRBD1. Unmatched junction bases numbered 6, after V lost 5 bases and J lost 2 bases. Germline lookup yields CDR1 SGHVS and CDR2 FNYEAQ. This CDR3 comprises 14 residues. The CDR3, as DNA: TGTGCCAGCAGCCCTGGACAGGCCACCTACGAGCAGTACTTC. Its protein is CASSPGQATYEQYF.

The genes are TRBV9 and TRBJ2-7; 8 nucleotides agree with TRBD1. Trimming cost V 0 bases and J 2 bases; bases outside gene matches: 10. The CDR3 spans 17 residues. CDR1 and CDR2 from the germline V gene are SGDLS and YYNGEE. CDR3 bases: TGTGCCAGCAGCGTAGCCGTGACAGGGGAACGGACCTACGAGCAGTACTTC. It specifies CASSVAVTGERTYEQYF.

This clone was picked up one time. V and J are TRBV6-1 and TRBJ1-5, with D perhaps matching TRBD1 (6 bases). The ends were cut back, 10 bases at V and 2 bases at J, with 18 bases in the middle. Germline lookup yields CDR1 MNHNS and CDR2 SASEGT. The CDR3 is 15 amino acids. This chain's CDR3 is CATLLVAGGNQPQHF. CDR3 nucleotides: TGTGCCACACTTCTCGTGGCAGGGGGCAATCAGCCCCAGCATTTT.

The chain employs TRBV2 and TRBJ2-7; maybe TRBD1 (6 bases). Germline assignment: CDR1 SNHLY and CDR2 FYNNEI. The CDR3 has 15 residues. Deletions cut 8 bases from V and 1 base from J, with 18 bases between. CDR3 nucleotide sequence: TGTGCCAGCCTTCCTGACAGGTCCCCTTCCTACGAGCAGTACTTC. Amino acids: CASLPDRSPSYEQYF.

This clone occurred once. The chain joins TRBV18 to TRBJ2-3, with a possible D match to TRBD2 (6 bases). V was trimmed by 1 base and J by 1 base, leaving 9 bases between them. Germline CDR1 KGHSH, CDR2 LQKENI. The CDR3 covers 15 residues. Written as DNA, the CDR3 is TGTGCCAGCTCACCACAGAGACTAGGCACAGATACGCAGTATTTT. Its protein is CASSPQRLGTDTQYF.

The chain carries TRBV11-2 and TRBJ1-3; 8 nucleotides agree with TRBD1. Germline V gene sequence: CDR1 SGHAT, CDR2 FQNNGV. The V gene end was trimmed by 5 bases and the J gene end by 6 bases; junction bases not matched to a gene: 9. This CDR3 has 15 amino acids. The CDR3 spells CASSVRDRSTNTIYF. In nucleotides, the CDR3 is TGTGCCAGCAGCGTCCGGGACAGGTCCACAAACACCATATATTTT.

V is TRBV7-6 and J is TRBJ1-2; D call uncertain. Germline CDR1 SGHVS, CDR2 FNYEAQ. The CDR3 runs to 14 residues. The V end was cut by 3 bases, the J end by 4 bases, with 12 bases between. CDR3 region: CASSLTQDLYGYTF. In DNA, the CDR3 is TGTGCCAGCAGCTTGACTCAGGACCTCTATGGCTACACCTTC.

This chain links TRBV4-1 with TRBJ1-2, with D hard to call. Germline assignment: CDR1 MGHRA and CDR2 YSYEKL. The CDR3 runs to 16 residues. Trimming took off 3 bases at V and 7 bases at J, with 21 bases between the two ends. The CDR3 loop reads CASSHPKETLTFGYTF. The CDR3 nucleotides read TGCGCCAGCAGCCACCCGAAGGAGACTTTAACCTTTGGCTACACCTTC.

The V and J genes are TRBV7-9 and TRBJ2-1, with 13 bases identical to TRBD2. Trimming removed 0 bases from V and 7 bases from J; junction bases left unmatched: 6. This CDR3 is 17 amino acids long. Germline values: CDR1 SEHNR, CDR2 FQNEAQ (reference sequence). CDR3 protein: CASSLAQTSGGRNEQFF. The CDR3 region has the DNA TGTGCCAGCAGCTTAGCCCAGACTAGCGGGGGGAGAAATGAGCAGTTCTTC.

This chain uses TRBV6-5 with TRBJ2-7, with D tentatively TRBD1 or TRBD2 (6 bases each). The CDR3 contains 16 residues. Germline CDR1 and CDR2: MNHEY and SVGAGI. Trimming removed 2 bases from V and 0 bases from J, with 14 bases in between. CDR3 DNA: TGTGCCAGCAGTTACCGCGCGGGACACCTCTCCTACGAGCAGTACTTC. It translates to CASSYRAGHLSYEQYF.

The chain employs TRBV10-3 and TRBJ1-5; D is unresolved. The V end lost 3 bases, the J end lost 8 bases, and 17 bases lay between the germline ends. Per the germline V gene, CDR1 is ENHRY and CDR2 is SYGVKD. The CDR3 runs 15 residues. CDR3 DNA sequence: TGTGCCATCAGTGACCCTGGTTTGCTCTTCGAGCCCCAGCATTTT. Its protein is CAISDPGLLFEPQHF.

The chain combines TRBV7-9 with TRBJ2-5, with TRBD2 as a possible D gene (6 bases). V lost 2 bases and J lost 4, with 20 bases in between. Germline V lookup: CDR1 SEHNR, CDR2 FQNEAQ (reference sequence). The CDR3 has 17 residues. The CDR3 DNA is TGTGCCAGCAGCTTAAGCGGCGGAGGGCTGCAAAGAGAGACCCAGTACTTC. It is translated as CASSLSGGGLQRETQYF.

The chain employs TRBV4-1 and TRBJ1-3; 9 nucleotides agree with TRBD1. Unmatched junction bases numbered 11, after V lost 4 bases and J lost 4 bases. Germline V gene data show CDR1 as MGHRA and CDR2 as YSYEKL. The CDR3 runs 17 residues. Here the CDR3 reads CASSLVRTGVAGNTIYF. Here the CDR3 DNA reads TGCGCCAGCAGCCTCGTCAGGACAGGGGTGGCCGGAAACACCATATATTTT.

This chain connects TRBV6-6 to TRBJ1-1; no definite D call. This CDR3 is built from 12 residues. The germline CDR1 and CDR2 sequences are MNHNY and SVGAGI (reference sequence). V gave up 6 bases and J gave up 7 bases, with 12 bases separating them. Here the CDR3 DNA reads TGTGCCAGCAGACCCCCGGAAGGTGAAGCTTTCTTT. This codes for CASRPPEGEAFF.

The V call is TRBV18, the J call TRBJ2-7; tentatively, D is TRBD1 (6 bases). V shed 3 bases and J shed 3 bases, with 9 bases lying between them. In germline, CDR1 is KGHSH, CDR2 LQKENI. The CDR3 has 13 residues. The CDR3 region is CASSPKDSYEQYF. The CDR3 coding sequence is TGTGCCAGCTCACCGAAGGACAGCTACGAGCAGTACTTC.

This chain uses TRBV7-6 with TRBJ1-5; possibly TRBD1 for D (5 bases). Germline CDR1 reads SGHVS; CDR2 reads FNYEAQ. Trimming left V 5 bases short and J 7 bases short, with 12 bases between. CDR3 length: 13 amino acids. The CDR3 DNA sequence: TGTGCCAGCAGCGGGGGGATTTGGCAGCCCCAGCATTTT. It codes for CASSGGIWQPQHF.

CDR3 nucleotide sequence: TGTGCCAGCTCACCACCGGGACACGCTGAGGGCTACACCTTC. As protein: CASSPPGHAEGYTF. The chain has TRBV18 and TRBJ1-2; D perhaps matches TRBD1 (6 bases). Looked up from germline, CDR1 is KGHSH and CDR2 is LQKENI. The ends were cut back, 0 bases at V and 8 bases at J, with 13 bases in the middle. The CDR3 is 14 residues long. The variable domain in full, completed from reference TRBV18 and TRBJ1-2, reads NAGVMQNPRHLVRRRGQEARLRCSPMKGHSHVYWYRQLPEEGLKFMVYLQKENIIDESGMPKERFSAEFPKEGPSILRIQQVVRGDSAAYFCASSPPGHAEGYTFGSGTRLTVV.

DNA of the CDR3: TGTGCCAGCAGTGAGAACCTGGGGAACTATGGCTACACCTTC. Its translation is CASSENLGNYGYTF. The V call is TRBV6-4, the J call TRBJ1-2; D is ambiguous. This CDR3 region has 14 residues. V lost 3 bases and J lost 2, with 10 bases in between. Germline loops: CDR1 MRHNA, CDR2 SNTAGT.

V gene TRBV11-2 combines with J gene TRBJ2-2; 7 positions match TRBD2. Germline V gene data show CDR1 as SGHAT and CDR2 as FQNNGV. Trimming removed 4 bases from V and 2 bases from J; junction bases left unmatched: 4. This CDR3 comprises 15 residues. DNA of the CDR3: TGTGCCAGCAGCTCCAGCGGGATAAACACCGGGGAGCTGTTTTTT. This encodes CASSSSGINTGELFF.

The rearrangement joins TRBV4-3 to TRBJ1-6, with 9 positions matching TRBD1. V lost 0 bases, J lost 6 bases, and 3 bases stayed unmatched. The CDR3 is made up of 16 amino acids. Germline CDR1 LGHNA, CDR2 YSLEER. CDR3 sequence (DNA): TGCGCCAGCAGCCAAGATGAGACAGGGGGTAATTCACCCCTCCACTTT. Translation: CASSQDETGGNSPLHF.

This chain joins TRBV5-4 and TRBJ2-7, with D unresolved. Trimming removed 0 bases from V and 0 bases from J, with 7 bases in between. From germline, CDR1 is SGHNT and CDR2 YYREEE (reference sequence). CDR3 size: 14 residues. CDR3 amino acids: CASSLGGISYEQYF. For the CDR3, the DNA is TGTGCCAGCAGCTTGGGCGGAATCTCCTACGAGCAGTACTTC.

The chain employs TRBV6-1 and TRBJ2-3; TRBD2 aligns across 7 bases. The CDR3 has 16 amino acids. CDR1 MNHNS and CDR2 SASEGT come from the germline V gene. The trim removed 0 bases at V and 0 bases at J, leaving 3 bases unmatched. CDR3 loop: CASSEAGGPSTDTQYF. The CDR3 DNA is TGTGCCAGCAGTGAAGCGGGAGGGCCAAGCACAGATACGCAGTATTTT.

The genes are TRBV10-3 and TRBJ2-3; a weak D match, TRBD1 (6 bases). The CDR3 is 16 residues long. The germline V and J ends were trimmed by 3 bases and 2 bases, with 15 bases remaining between them. The germline V gene encodes CDR1 ENHRY and CDR2 SYGVKD. The CDR3 protein is CAISEATGRITDTQYF. The CDR3 region has the DNA TGTGCCATCAGTGAAGCGACAGGCCGGATCACAGATACGCAGTATTTT.

V usage is TRBV6-5 and J usage is TRBJ1-5; 7 nucleotides align to TRBD1. Germline V gene sequence: CDR1 MNHEY, CDR2 SVGAGI. Trimming at V came to 2 bases and at J to 5 bases, leaving 3 bases not matched to a gene. The CDR3 loop spans 14 amino acids. In DNA form, the CDR3 reads TGTGCCAGCAGTTACCGACAGGGCCATCAGCCCCAGCATTTT. Its translation: CASSYRQGHQPQHF.